This T cell receptor beta chain emerged from a study of response to subunit inactivated influenza vaccine. Germline CDR1 MDHEN, CDR2 SYDVKM. Trimming at V came to 1 base and at J to 6 bases, leaving 13 bases not matched to a gene. The CDR3 consists of 18 residues. MiXCR, applied by TCRdb to the RT-PCR reads, yields one record per CDR3 protein. Of 500,000 to 600,000 distinct CDR3 sequences in the sample, under 15% are singletons; the top ten hold around 13%. This material consisted of PBMCs from blood, taken 40 to 50 days after vaccination. The chain has TRBV28 and TRBJ2-3; 10 bases line up with TRBD2. The sequence was obtained from a man aged 45-60 years who received an inactivated influenza vaccine. The CDR3 region is CASSLSFTSGTGIDTQYF. As DNA, the CDR3 is TGTGCCAGCAGTTTATCTTTCACTAGCGGGACGGGTATCGATACGCAGTATTTT.